This T cell receptor beta chain derives from a study of response to subunit inactivated influenza vaccine. A word on this clonotype: The target antigen is unknown.

TCRdb processed the RT-PCR reads anew with MiXCR; each CDR3 protein has one entry. In the table there are approximately 520,000 distinct CDR3 sequences, roughly 23% of which are singletons. Overall study results and limits: T cells newly recruited by each seasonal influenza vaccination are few, the authors suggested.

Per the germline V gene, CDR1 is SGHVS and CDR2 is FQNEAQ. The CDR3 is 15 amino acids. V shed 8 bases and J 5 bases; nucleotides not matched to a gene: 13. This specimen consisted of CD4+ T cells sorted from PBMCs, obtained roughly 5 days after vaccination. V and J are TRBV7-8 and TRBJ2-7; 9 bases fit TRBD2. The clonotype originates from a man in his fifties or sixties who received an inactivated influenza vaccine. In DNA form, the CDR3 reads TGTGCCAGCTCCAATGGGGCGGGAGGGTACCACGAGCAGTACTTC. It yields the protein CASSNGAGGYHEQYF.